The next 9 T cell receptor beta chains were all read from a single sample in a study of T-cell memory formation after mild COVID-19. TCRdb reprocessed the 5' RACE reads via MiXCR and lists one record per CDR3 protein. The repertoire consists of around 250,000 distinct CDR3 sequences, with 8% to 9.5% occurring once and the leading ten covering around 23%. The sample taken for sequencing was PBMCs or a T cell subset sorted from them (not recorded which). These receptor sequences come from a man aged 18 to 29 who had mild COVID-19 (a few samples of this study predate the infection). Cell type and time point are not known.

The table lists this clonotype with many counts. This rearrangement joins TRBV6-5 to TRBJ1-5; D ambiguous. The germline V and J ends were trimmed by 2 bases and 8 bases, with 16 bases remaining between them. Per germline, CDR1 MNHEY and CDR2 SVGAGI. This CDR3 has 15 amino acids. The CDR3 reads CASSYGPPSLEPQHF. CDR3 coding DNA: TGTGCCAGCAGTTACGGGCCCCCTAGCCTCGAGCCCCAGCATTTT.

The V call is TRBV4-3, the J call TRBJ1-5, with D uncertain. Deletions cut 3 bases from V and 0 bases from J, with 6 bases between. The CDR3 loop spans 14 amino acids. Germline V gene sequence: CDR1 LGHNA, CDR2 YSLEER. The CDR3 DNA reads TGCGCCAGCAGCCAGAGGGTTAGCAATCAGCCCCAGCATTTT. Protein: CASSQRVSNQPQHF.

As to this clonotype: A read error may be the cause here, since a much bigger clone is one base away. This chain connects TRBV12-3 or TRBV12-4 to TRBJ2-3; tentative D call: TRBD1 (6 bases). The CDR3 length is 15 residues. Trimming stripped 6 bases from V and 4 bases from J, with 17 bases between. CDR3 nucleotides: TGTGCCAGCAGCGACCGGGACATAAGAGCAGATACGCAGTATTTT. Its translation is CASSDRDIRADTQYF.

The CDR3 protein is CASRDRYEQYV. The CDR3 coding sequence is TGTGCCAGCAGGGACAGATACGAGCAGTACGTC. The chain carries TRBV6-2 or TRBV6-3 and TRBJ2-7; a weak D match, TRBD1 (6 bases). V gave up 6 bases and J gave up 4 bases, with 7 bases separating them. The CDR3 consists of 11 residues. Germline assignment: CDR1 MNHEY and CDR2 SVGEGT.

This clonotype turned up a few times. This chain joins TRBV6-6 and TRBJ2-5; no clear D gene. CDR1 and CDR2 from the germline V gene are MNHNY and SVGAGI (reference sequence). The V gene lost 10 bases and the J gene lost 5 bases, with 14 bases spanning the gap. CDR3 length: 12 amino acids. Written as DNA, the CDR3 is TGTGCCACCCGATTGAGGCTGGAGACCCAGTACTTC. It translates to CATRLRLETQYF.

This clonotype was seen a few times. The CDR3: CASRGQGSTGELFF. DNA of the CDR3: TGCGCCAGCAGAGGACAGGGAAGTACCGGGGAGCTGTTTTTT. The chain uses TRBV4-3 and TRBJ2-2; 8 bases are a match to TRBD1. CDR3 length: 14 residues. Per the germline V gene, CDR1 is LGHNA and CDR2 is YSLEER. Losses at the gene ends were 6 bases for V and 5 bases for J; bases not matched to a gene: 5.

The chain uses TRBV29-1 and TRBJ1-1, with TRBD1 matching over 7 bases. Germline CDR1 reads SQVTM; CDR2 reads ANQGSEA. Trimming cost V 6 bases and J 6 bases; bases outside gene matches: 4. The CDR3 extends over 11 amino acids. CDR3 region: CSVGGTAEAFF. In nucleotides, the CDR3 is TGCAGCGTGGGTGGGACAGCTGAAGCTTTCTTT.

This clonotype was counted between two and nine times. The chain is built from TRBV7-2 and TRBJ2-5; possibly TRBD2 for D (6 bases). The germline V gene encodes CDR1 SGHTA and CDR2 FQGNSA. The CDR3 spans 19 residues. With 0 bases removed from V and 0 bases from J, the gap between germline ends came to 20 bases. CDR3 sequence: CASSLAIRRGPSYQETQYF. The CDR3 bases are TGTGCCAGCAGCTTAGCAATCCGGCGGGGCCCCTCGTACCAAGAGACCCAGTACTTC.

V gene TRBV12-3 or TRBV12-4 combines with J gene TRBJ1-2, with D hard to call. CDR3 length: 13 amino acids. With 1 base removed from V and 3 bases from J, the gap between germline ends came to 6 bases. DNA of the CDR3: TGTGCCAGCAGTTTAGGGTCGGACTATGGCTACACCTTC. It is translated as CASSLGSDYGYTF.